This T cell receptor beta chain was documented in a study of blood T cells in healthy people across ages. Trimming cost V 0 bases and J 7 bases; bases outside gene matches: 6. The CDR3 spans 15 residues. In germline, CDR1 is DFQATT, CDR2 SNEGSKA (reference sequence). The use of a sample-barcoded 5' primer and a J-beta primer mix characterized a second PCR of about 6 to 12 cycles. The authors tagged each cDNA molecule using a template-switch adaptor with 12 random nucleotides. TCRdb re-derived calls from the 5' RACE reads in MiXCR, one entry per CDR3 protein. Counted here are 550,000 to 650,000 distinct CDR3 sequences, about 25% occurring once; the ten biggest clones make up 3% to 4.5%. Separately, the same data were catalogued under a study of T cells of mothers and their children. That work states: All donors were healthy and Caucasian; they were a few mothers and their six children. The second PCR's M1S primer added sample barcodes and 2-4 random nucleotides. Related mother-child pairs showed slightly, non-significantly higher overlap than unrelated pairs.

The chain combines TRBV20-1 with TRBJ2-2; the match to TRBD2 covers 9 bases. The receptor comes from a boy aged 2 to 9 in good health. The specimen was blood. The CDR3 protein is CSARDLRGGHGELFF. The DNA for the CDR3 is TGCAGTGCTAGAGATTTGCGGGGGGGGCACGGGGAGCTGTTTTTT.